These 28 T cell receptor beta chains originate from one sample sequenced in a study of cytomegalovirus exposure and HLA in healthy donors. It was with 60 Vbeta and 13 Jbeta primers that the PCR ran. Assay used: immunoSEQ multiplex PCR; TCRdb lists only in-frame clones, some missing. The sample comprises roughly 150,000 clones, approximately 80% of which are singletons, and roughly 6% rests with the top ten. Sequencing input: PBMCs. The receptors stem from a woman aged 40-49 years in good health and CMV-seropositive.

The V gene is TRBV5-6, the J gene TRBJ2-2; 7 nucleotides align to TRBD1. CDR1 is SGHDT, CDR2 YYEEEE, per germline. V shed 4 bases, J shed 7 bases, and the junction held 7 bases outside the gene matches. The CDR3 consists of 14 residues. The CDR3 loop reads CASSAMTGIGELFF. The CDR3 DNA is TGTGCCAGCAGCGCGATGACAGGGATCGGGGAGCTGTTTTTT.

The CDR3 nucleotides read TGTGCCTGCGGAGGGCGCCCGGGCTATGGCTACACCTTC. Translation gives CACGGRPGYGYTF. V gene TRBV28 combines with J gene TRBJ1-2; no clear D gene. This CDR3 comprises 13 residues. The V end was cut by 11 bases, the J end by 4 bases, with 17 bases between. Germline V gene sequence: CDR1 MDHEN, CDR2 SYDVKM.

The chain uses TRBV18 and TRBJ1-1, with a possible D match to TRBD1 (5 bases). In germline, CDR1 is KGHSH, CDR2 LQKENI. Deletions cut 2 bases from V and 1 base from J, with 8 bases between. The CDR3 length is 14 residues. CDR3 protein: CASSPIGENTEAFF. The CDR3 DNA follows: TGTGCCAGCTCACCAATAGGGGAGAACACTGAAGCTTTCTTT.

J is TRBJ1-5 and V is TRBV28; the match to TRBD1 covers 8 bases. This CDR3 is 15 amino acids long. Germline lookup yields CDR1 MDHEN and CDR2 SYDVKM. Germline trimming cut 2 bases from V and 5 bases from J; bases unmatched to any gene: 5. This chain's CDR3 is CASSLTGGKDQPQHF. The CDR3 coding sequence is TGTGCCAGCAGTTTAACAGGGGGGAAGGATCAGCCCCAGCATTTT.

This chain joins TRBV27 and TRBJ2-7; TRBD1 agrees at 10 bases. V trimming: 6 bases; J trimming: 7 bases; junction bases outside the gene matches: 9. Germline lookup yields CDR1 MNHEY and CDR2 SMNVEV (reference sequence). The CDR3 sequence is 14 residues long. CDR3 nucleotides: TGTGCCAGCAGGCGGGGACAGGGGACGGAAGAGCAGTACTTC. This encodes CASRRGQGTEEQYF.

This clone occurred a few times. This chain links TRBV5-1 with TRBJ2-7; D remains ambiguous. Germline V gene data show CDR1 as SGHRS and CDR2 as YFSETQ. The CDR3 consists of 14 residues. Trimming shortened V by 0 bases and J by 4 bases, and 11 bases separated the two germline ends. CDR3 nucleotide sequence: TGCGCCAGCAGCTTGGAGCCAGCTAGATACGAGCAGTACTTC. Protein sequence: CASSLEPARYEQYF. The full variable domain, rest sourced from reference TRBV5-1 and TRBJ2-7, is KAGVTQTPRYLIKTRGQQVTLSCSPISGHRSVSWYQQTPGQGLQFLFEYFSETQRNKGNFPGRFSGRQFSNSRSEMNVSTLELGDSALYLCASSLEPARYEQYFGPGTRLTVT.

The V and J genes are TRBV18 and TRBJ2-7; D gene ambiguous. CDR1 KGHSH and CDR2 LQKENI come from the germline V gene. This CDR3 is built from 13 residues. Deletions cut 2 bases from V and 2 bases from J, with 7 bases between. CDR3 DNA: TGTGCCAGCTCACCAGCGGCAGCCTACGAGCAGTACTTC. Amino acid sequence: CASSPAAAYEQYF.

The chain couples TRBV6-1 to TRBJ1-1; D not certain. Germline CDR1 reads MNHNS; CDR2 reads SASEGT. CDR3 length: 11 residues. V lost 11 bases and J lost 2, with 9 bases in between. The CDR3 sequence: CAGKANTEAFF. The CDR3 DNA reads TGTGCCGGTAAAGCAAACACTGAAGCTTTCTTT.

The chain joins TRBV6-5 to TRBJ2-5; possible D gene TRBD2, 6 bases. CDR3 length: 15 amino acids. Germline V gene sequence: CDR1 MNHEY, CDR2 SVGAGI. Trimming cost V 0 bases and J 5 bases, with 13 bases left between them. The CDR3 loop reads CASSYSALARETQYF. The CDR3 DNA sequence: TGTGCCAGCAGTTACTCGGCACTAGCCAGGGAGACCCAGTACTTC.

J is TRBJ2-3 and V is TRBV14; 12 bases match TRBD2. The J segment lost 6 bases and the V segment lost 4 bases, leaving 14 bases of the junction unmatched. CDR1 SGHDN and CDR2 FVKESK come from the germline V gene. The CDR3 has 18 amino acids. For the CDR3, the DNA is TGTGCCAGCAGCCGAGTTCTACTAGCGGGAGGCCTGGCGGATACGCAGTATTTT. Translation: CASSRVLLAGGLADTQYF. The whole variable domain, remainder taken from reference TRBV14 and TRBJ2-3, is EAGVTQFPSHSVIEKGQTVTLRCDPISGHDNLYWYRRVMGKEIKFLLHFVKESKQDESGMPNNRFLAERTGGTYSTLKVQPAELEDSGVYFCASSRVLLAGGLADTQYFGPGTRLTVL.

The rearrangement joins TRBV28 to TRBJ1-1; D not resolved. V lost 4 bases to trimming and J lost 11 bases, with 14 bases between them. Germline values: CDR1 MDHEN, CDR2 SYDVKM. The CDR3 consists of 12 residues. The CDR3 nucleotides are TGTGCCAGCAGTTCTGCGACAATTCGGGCTTTCTTT. It specifies CASSSATIRAFF.

Of note for this clone: Since the CDR3 does not end with the conserved phenylalanine or tryptophan, this likely comes from a read error. The DNA is omitted, as the CDR3 cannot be located on it reliably, and the CDR3 follows TCRdb's listing. The chain carries TRBV7-9 and TRBJ2-2; the table assigns TRBD1, which was not confirmed against the DNA. The CDR3 spans 12 residues, counting both ends. Germline CDR1 is SEHNR and CDR2 is FQNEAQ (reference sequence). The CDR3 is CASRPDREDAVV.

The V gene is TRBV28, the J gene TRBJ2-1; TRBD2 might be the D (6 bases). V was clipped by 6 bases and J by 9 bases, with 21 bases between them. This CDR3 comprises 15 residues. The germline V gene has CDR1 MDHEN and CDR2 SYDVKM. CDR3 protein: CASSDLADILGEQFF. The CDR3 bases are TGTGCCAGCAGCGACTTAGCGGATATTCTGGGTGAGCAGTTCTTC.

The gene calls are TRBV6-4 and TRBJ2-1, with D possibly TRBD1 on 6 matching bases. Germline values: CDR1 MRHNA, CDR2 SNTAGT. The ends were cut back, 5 bases at V and 8 bases at J, with 13 bases in the middle. The CDR3 consists of 13 residues. CDR3 in amino acids: CASSSLQGYEQFF. In DNA, the CDR3 is TGTGCCAGCAGTTCTTTACAGGGCTATGAGCAGTTCTTC.

The chain couples TRBV2 to TRBJ2-1; D is unclear. This CDR3 region has 11 residues. Looked up from germline, CDR1 is SNHLY and CDR2 is FYNNEI. This CDR3 reads CCGSSYNEQFF. DNA of the CDR3: TGTTGCGGTAGCTCCTACAATGAGCAGTTCTTC. Together with reference TRBV2 and TRBJ2-1, the CDR3 gives the full variable domain: EPEVTQTPSHQVTQMGQEVILRCVPISNHLYFYWYRQILGQKVEFLVSFYNNEISEKSEIFDDQFSVERPDGSNFTLKIRSTKLEDSAMYFCCGSSYNEQFFGPGTRLTVL.

This clone showed up just once. The chain has TRBV7-9 and TRBJ1-4; D unresolved. The CDR3 sequence is 16 residues long. Germline lookup yields CDR1 SEHNR and CDR2 FQNEAQ (reference sequence). CDR3 sequence reads: CSTSPGKVATNEKLFF. The CDR3 coding sequence is TGTTCCACCTCCCCCGGGAAAGTTGCAACTAATGAAAAACTGTTTTTT.

This chain joins TRBV28 and TRBJ2-1, with 10 bases aligning to TRBD1. From germline, CDR1 is MDHEN and CDR2 SYDVKM. The trim removed 6 bases at V and 9 bases at J, leaving 8 bases unmatched. This CDR3 is 14 amino acids long. The CDR3 sequence: CASRSGQGWIEQFF. DNA of the CDR3: TGTGCCAGCAGGTCGGGACAGGGGTGGATTGAGCAGTTCTTC.

This clone has only one observation. CDR3 DNA sequence: TGTGCCGGGGACGAGGGGGATGGCTACACCTTC. Its protein product is CAGDEGDGYTF. This chain uses TRBV7-9 with TRBJ1-2, with D maybe TRBD1 (6 bases). This CDR3 has 11 residues. Between the trimmed V and J ends, which lost 11 bases and 6 bases, there was a span of 13 bases. The germline CDR1 and CDR2 sequences are SEHNR and FQNEAQ (reference sequence).

In its sample, this clone was seen once. The genes are TRBV19 and TRBJ2-5; a weak D match, TRBD2 (6 bases). The CDR3 runs to 16 residues. V was pared by 2 bases and J by 4 bases, with 17 bases between. CDR1 and CDR2 from the germline V gene are LNHDA and SQIVND (reference sequence). The CDR3, as DNA: TGTGCCAGTAGTATAATGGGCACCACGCGGGGAGAGACCCAGTACTTC. Protein product: CASSIMGTTRGETQYF.

The CDR3 reads CASSSVELPTGNTIYF. The DNA of the CDR3 is TGCGCCAGCAGCTCGGTTGAGCTTCCCACTGGAAACACCATATATTTT. J is TRBJ1-3 and V is TRBV5-1, with D unclear. V was clipped by 3 bases and J by 2 bases, with 15 bases between them. Germline V gene sequence: CDR1 SGHRS, CDR2 YFSETQ. The CDR3 is 16 residues long.

The chain is built from TRBV6-1 and TRBJ2-5, with 7 bases identical to TRBD1. CDR3 size: 13 residues. The germline V gene encodes CDR1 MNHNS and CDR2 SASEGT. Trimming removed 11 bases from V and 5 bases from J; junction bases left unmatched: 11. The CDR3 here is CAGGSTGPETQYF. DNA of the CDR3: TGTGCCGGAGGATCGACAGGGCCGGAGACCCAGTACTTC.

J is TRBJ2-7 and V is TRBV5-1; TRBD2 matches 9 bases. CDR1 SGHRS and CDR2 YFSETQ come from the germline V gene. The CDR3 consists of 18 residues. With 4 bases clipped from V and 3 bases from J, the junction kept 17 bases outside the gene matches. CDR3 residues: CASSRSPPSGTSSYEQYF. In DNA form, the CDR3 reads TGCGCCAGCAGCCGAAGCCCCCCTAGCGGGACTAGCAGCTACGAGCAGTACTTC.

This chain connects TRBV21-1 to TRBJ1-5. TRBV21-1 represents a pseudogene. The CDR3 loop spans 17 amino acids. DNA for the CDR3: TGTGCCAGCAGCAAAGTGGTGCGGGTTTGGGGTGTTCAGCCCCAGCATTTT. Residues: CASSKVVRVWGVQPQHF.

This chain links TRBV19 with TRBJ2-3, with TRBD1 as a possible D gene (6 bases). V was clipped by 4 bases and J by 1 base, with 9 bases between them. CDR1 LNHDA and CDR2 SQIVND come from the germline V gene (reference sequence). CDR3 length: 14 amino acids. CDR3 protein: CASSRDMGTDTQYF. The CDR3 DNA reads as TGTGCCAGTAGTAGGGACATGGGCACAGATACGCAGTATTTT. The complete variable domain, with remaining parts taken from reference TRBV19 and TRBJ2-3, reads DGGITQSPKYLFRKEGQNVTLSCEQNLNHDAMYWYRQDPGQGLRLIYYSQIVNDFQKGDIAEGYSVSREKKESFPLTVTSAQKNPTAFYLCASSRDMGTDTQYFGPGTRLTVL.

The chain carries TRBV10-1 and TRBJ2-1; D may be TRBD2 (5 bases). CDR3 size: 16 residues. Germline lookup yields CDR1 WNHNN and CDR2 SYGVQD (reference sequence). V was clipped by 6 bases and J by 6 bases, with 21 bases between them. CDR3 region: CASRPPGVQGTNEQFF. The CDR3 nucleotides read TGCGCCAGCAGACCACCCGGGGTCCAAGGTACCAATGAGCAGTTCTTC.

The chain combines TRBV9 with TRBJ2-5, with 7 bases identical to TRBD2. This CDR3 comprises 17 residues. Germline trimming cut 0 bases from V and 5 bases from J; bases unmatched to any gene: 13. Germline V gene sequence: CDR1 SGDLS, CDR2 YYNGEE. CDR3 amino acids: CASSVDPAGVIGETQYF. CDR3 in DNA: TGTGCCAGCAGCGTAGACCCCGCGGGGGTGATCGGGGAGACCCAGTACTTC.

The V gene is TRBV7-9, the J gene TRBJ2-5; TRBD1 aligns across 7 bases. The CDR3 covers 12 residues. Germline V gene lookup returns CDR1 SEHNR and CDR2 FQNEAQ (reference sequence). After removal of 5 bases from V and 5 bases from J, the junction contained 2 bases not matched to a gene. The CDR3 loop is CASSRRGETQYF. In DNA, the CDR3 is TGTGCCAGCAGCCGCAGGGGGGAGACCCAGTACTTC.

V usage is TRBV11-2 and J usage is TRBJ1-1; perhaps TRBD1 as D (6 bases). V shed 3 bases and J shed 7 bases, with 18 bases lying between them. In germline, CDR1 is SGHAT, CDR2 FQNNGV. CDR3 length: 15 residues. The DNA of the CDR3 is TGTGCCAGCAGCTTGGAATCCACAGGGTATAATGAAGCTTTCTTT. It codes for CASSLESTGYNEAFF.